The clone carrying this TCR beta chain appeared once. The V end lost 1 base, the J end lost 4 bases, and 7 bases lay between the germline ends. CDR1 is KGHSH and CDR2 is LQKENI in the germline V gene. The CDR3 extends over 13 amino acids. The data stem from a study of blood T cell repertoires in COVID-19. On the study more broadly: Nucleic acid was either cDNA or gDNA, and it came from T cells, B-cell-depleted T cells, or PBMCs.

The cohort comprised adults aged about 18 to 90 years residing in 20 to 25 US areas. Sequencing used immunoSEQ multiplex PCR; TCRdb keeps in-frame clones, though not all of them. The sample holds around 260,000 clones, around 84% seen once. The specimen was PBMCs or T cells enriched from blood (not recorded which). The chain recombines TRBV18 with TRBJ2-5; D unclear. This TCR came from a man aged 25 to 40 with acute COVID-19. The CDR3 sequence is CASSPLNLETQYF. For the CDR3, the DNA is TGTGCCAGCTCACCACTAAATTTAGAGACCCAGTACTTC.